One and the same sample provided the 20 T cell receptor beta chains below, sequenced in a study of cytomegalovirus exposure and HLA in healthy donors. Use of 60 Vbeta and 13 Jbeta primers characterized the PCR. Using immunoSEQ multiplex PCR, the repertoire was profiled, and TCRdb retains in-frame clones only, with some absent. The sample consists of around 220,000 clones, roughly 80% of them appearing once. Source material: PBMCs. The receptors were sampled from a girl aged 2-10 years in good health and CMV-seronegative.

The rearrangement joins TRBV4-2 to TRBJ1-4, with 7 nucleotides matching TRBD1. The CDR3 spans 14 residues. Trimming cost V 3 bases and J 8 bases; bases outside gene matches: 6. Germline CDR1 is LGHNA and CDR2 is YNFKEQ. CDR3 DNA: TGTGCCAGCAGCCACGGACAGGTGGAGGAAAAACTGTTTTTT. It specifies CASSHGQVEEKLFF.

This clone was seen more than once but under ten times. The V call is TRBV30, the J call TRBJ1-4; 7 positions agree with TRBD1. The J segment lost 6 bases and the V segment lost 4 bases, leaving 8 bases of the junction unmatched. CDR1 is GTSNPN, CDR2 SVGIG, per germline (reference sequence). The CDR3 runs 14 residues. Written as DNA, the CDR3 is TGTGCCTGGAACCTACAGGGGCGCTATGAAAAACTGTTTTTT. Its protein product is CAWNLQGRYEKLFF.

The V and J genes are TRBV10-2 and TRBJ2-7; 7 bases map to TRBD2. The CDR3 totals 13 residues. With V trimmed by 0 bases and J by 6 bases, 2 bases remained unmatched. Germline V gives CDR1 WSHSY, CDR2 SAAADI. The CDR3 region has the DNA TGCGCCAGCAGTGAGTCGGGGGGGGGCGAGCAGTACTTC. Protein sequence: CASSESGGGEQYF.

The J gene is TRBJ1-1, the V gene TRBV30; TRBD1 might be the D (6 bases). Trimming shortened V by 4 bases and J by 11 bases, and 20 bases separated the two germline ends. The CDR3 length is 13 residues. The germline CDR1 and CDR2 sequences are GTSNPN and SVGIG (reference sequence). The CDR3 DNA follows: TGTGCCTGGACCGCCATTCGTAGGGGGGGGGCTTTCTTT. Residues: CAWTAIRRGGAFF.

V usage is TRBV7-9 and J usage is TRBJ1-5; 8 positions agree with TRBD1. The CDR3 extends over 13 amino acids. V shed 5 bases, J shed 4 bases, and the junction held 1 base outside the gene matches. The germline V gene encodes CDR1 SEHNR and CDR2 FQNEAQ (reference sequence). CDR3 in amino acids: CASSRTGNQPQHF. CDR3 DNA sequence: TGTGCCAGCAGCCGGACAGGGAATCAGCCCCAGCATTTT.

The genes are TRBV6-5 and TRBJ1-2, with TRBD1 as a possible D gene (6 bases). Germline V gene sequence: CDR1 MNHEY, CDR2 SVGAGI. Trimming removed 5 bases at V and 8 bases at J, with 21 bases between. The CDR3 sequence is 15 residues long. The CDR3 nucleotides are TGTGCCAGCAGTCCCTCTTATGGCAGGGGTGGCGGCTACACCTTC. It is translated as CASSPSYGRGGGYTF.

This clone turned up a few times. The genes are TRBV6-6 and TRBJ1-1; D uncertain. There are 14 residues in the CDR3. Germline CDR1 is MNHNY and CDR2 is SVGAGI (reference sequence). The V gene lost 6 bases and the J gene lost 1 base, with 12 bases spanning the gap. CDR3 DNA: TGTGCCAGCAGCAATACTTACAGGAACACTGAAGCTTTCTTT. It is translated as CASSNTYRNTEAFF.

In DNA, the CDR3 is TGTGCCAGCAGTGCCAGGGGGTCCCAGCCCCAGCATTTT. It specifies CASSARGSQPQHF. The chain links TRBV27 to TRBJ1-5; 7 nucleotides line up with TRBD1. The CDR3 totals 13 residues. Unmatched junction bases numbered 5, after V lost 5 bases and J lost 7 bases. CDR1 and CDR2 from the germline V gene are MNHEY and SMNVEV (reference sequence).

This clone came up once. The gene calls are TRBV7-6 and TRBJ1-1; a possible D gene is TRBD1 (5 bases). The CDR3 is made up of 13 amino acids. Trimming took 3 bases from V and 4 from J, leaving 9 bases between them. Germline V gene data show CDR1 as SGHVS and CDR2 as FNYEAQ. CDR3 bases: TGTGCCAGCAGCTTGGAGGGGTCCACTGAAGCTTTCTTT. Translating it yields CASSLEGSTEAFF.

This sequence joins TRBV4-1 and TRBJ1-2, with D tentatively TRBD1 (6 bases). V lost 4 bases, J lost 8 bases, and 17 bases lay in between. This CDR3 region has 14 residues. Germline CDR1 and CDR2: MGHRA and YSYEKL. The CDR3 sequence is CASSPGAGVEGYTF. CDR3 sequence (DNA): TGCGCCAGCAGCCCGGGGGCGGGGGTCGAAGGCTACACCTTC.

This chain uses TRBV5-6 with TRBJ2-1; 13 positions match TRBD2. V dropped 4 bases and J dropped 8; count of bases not matched to a gene: 6. Germline V lookup: CDR1 SGHDT, CDR2 YYEEEE. CDR3 size: 15 residues. The CDR3 region is CASSTLAGGRHEQFF. The DNA of the CDR3 is TGTGCCAGCAGCACACTAGCGGGAGGGCGACATGAGCAGTTCTTC.

The rearrangement joins TRBV28 to TRBJ1-5, with TRBD1 matching 7 bases. The trim removed 8 bases at V and 3 bases at J, leaving 1 base unmatched. Germline assignment: CDR1 MDHEN and CDR2 SYDVKM. This CDR3 spans 12 amino acids. DNA of the CDR3: TGTGCCAGCGGGACAGCCAATCAGCCCCAGCATTTT. This translates into CASGTANQPQHF. Together with reference TRBV28 and TRBJ1-5, the CDR3 gives the full variable domain: DVKVTQSSRYLVKRTGEKVFLECVQDMDHENMFWYRQDPGLGLRLIYFSYDVKMKEKGDIPEGYSVSREKKERFSLILESASTNQTSMYLCASGTANQPQHFGDGTRLSIL.

This chain joins TRBV6-1 and TRBJ2-7; 8 positions match TRBD1. The germline CDR1 and CDR2 sequences are MNHNS and SASEGT. The J segment lost 3 bases and the V segment lost 8 bases, leaving 6 bases of the junction unmatched. This CDR3 is built from 13 residues. This CDR3 reads CASVDRGHYEQYF. DNA for the CDR3: TGTGCCAGCGTCGACAGGGGCCACTACGAGCAGTACTTC.

V gene TRBV6-5 combines with J gene TRBJ2-7; 7 bases align to TRBD1. CDR3 length: 12 residues. Unmatched junction bases numbered 3, after V lost 8 bases and J lost 2 bases. From germline, CDR1 is MNHEY and CDR2 SVGAGI. CDR3: CASGDRAYEQYF. In DNA, the CDR3 is TGTGCCAGCGGAGACAGGGCCTACGAGCAGTACTTC.

The CDR3 region has the DNA TGTGCCAGCAGTCCCCAGCCCAGGAGCACAGATACGCAGTATTTT. It is translated as CASSPQPRSTDTQYF. The chain carries TRBV6-6 and TRBJ2-3; D is ambiguous. Germline CDR1 MNHNY, CDR2 SVGAGI (reference sequence). V gave up 5 bases and J gave up 0 bases, with 12 bases separating them. The CDR3 has 15 amino acids.

This rearrangement joins TRBV5-1 to TRBJ2-4; 8 bases fit TRBD1. CDR3 length: 13 residues. V lost 5 bases and J lost 7; bases outside the gene matches: 5. From germline, CDR1 is SGHRS and CDR2 YFSETQ. Here the CDR3 reads CASSSTGVNIQYF. The CDR3 DNA sequence: TGCGCCAGCAGTTCGACAGGGGTTAACATTCAGTACTTC.

The gene calls are TRBV19 and TRBJ2-1; 7 nucleotides align to TRBD1. Germline V gene sequence: CDR1 LNHDA, CDR2 SQIVND (reference sequence). Trimming took 5 bases from V and 3 from J; bases not matched to a gene: 10. The CDR3 has 16 residues. The CDR3 reads CASSAKDRARYNEQFF. For the CDR3, the DNA is TGTGCCAGTAGTGCCAAAGACAGGGCCCGCTACAATGAGCAGTTCTTC.

This chain joins TRBV18 and TRBJ2-1; D is possibly TRBD2 (6 bases). CDR1 is KGHSH and CDR2 is LQKENI in the germline V gene. The CDR3 loop spans 14 amino acids. V was cut by 4 bases and J by 3 bases, with 10 bases left in between. CDR3 loop: CASSLSGLYNEQFF. DNA of the CDR3: TGTGCCAGCTCACTCTCGGGACTCTACAATGAGCAGTTCTTC.

V and J are TRBV4-2 and TRBJ2-3; tentative D call: TRBD2 (5 bases). The ends were cut back, 0 bases at V and 1 base at J, with 14 bases in the middle. The length of the CDR3 is 17 residues. Germline CDR1 reads LGHNA; CDR2 reads YNFKEQ. CDR3 protein: CASSQERAGLGTDTQYF. CDR3 DNA sequence: TGTGCCAGCAGCCAAGAGCGGGCGGGCCTGGGCACAGATACGCAGTATTTT.

V gene TRBV5-1 combines with J gene TRBJ1-2; TRBD1 matches 11 bases. The CDR3 spans 15 residues. Looked up from germline, CDR1 is SGHRS and CDR2 is YFSETQ. Trimming took 0 bases from V and 10 from J; bases not matched to a gene: 8. CDR3 bases: TGCGCCAGCAGCTTGGTTTCTGGACAGGGGGCTCTCTACACCTTC. Its protein is CASSLVSGQGALYTF.